This T cell receptor beta chain appears in the sequencing data of a study of vaccination effects on CD4 cells after COVID-19. As for this clone: What it binds is not known.

CDR1 and CDR2 from the germline V gene are SGDLS and YYNGEE. With 3 bases clipped from V and 10 bases from J, the junction kept 5 bases outside the gene matches. The CDR3 spans 13 residues. Before sequencing took place, the ViraFEST assay used viral peptide pools to expand antigen-specific CD4+ T cells. With 10 to 11 days of culture completed, CD4+ T cells were isolated. The study found no prior SARS-CoV-2 infection in the vaccine recipients, who tested negative for nucleocapsid antibodies. The repertoire was sequenced with immunoSEQ multiplex PCR; TCRdb's copy has only in-frame clones and lacks some. The sample yields roughly 30,000 clones, about 81% seen once.

The source material was CD4+ T cells from PBMCs cultured with SARS-CoV-2 spike peptides, sampled before COVID-19 vaccination. The chain joins TRBV9 to TRBJ2-3; 10 bases are a match to TRBD2. This receptor was taken from a human donor who received a COVID-19 vaccine. The CDR3 region has the DNA TGTGCCAGCAGCGCGAGCGGGGGGGGTGCGCAGTATTTT. Translating gives CASSASGGGAQYF.